Presented here are 10 T cell receptor beta chains from one specimen sequenced in a study of T cells in Graves' hyperthyroidism and ophthalmopathy. Amplified regions were TCR beta CDR3 sequences from RNA transcripts. An initial round of RT-PCR targeting the TCR CDR3 relied on the HTBI primer set. MiXCR was run by TCRdb on the multiplex PCR reads, yielding one entry per CDR3 protein. This table holds about 700,000 distinct CDR3 sequences, 45% found once. The sequencing sample was made of peripheral blood or thyroid tissue (not recorded which). These receptors originate from an adult man with Graves' disease, either hyperthyroidism or ophthalmopathy (not recorded which).

Only a few counts were recorded for this clonotype. The chain has TRBV25-1 and TRBJ1-1; D possibly corresponds to TRBD1 (5 bases). The V gene's germline CDR1 is MGHDK and CDR2 SYGVNS. CDR3 length: 16 residues. Trimming stripped 8 bases from V and 4 bases from J, with 23 bases between. This chain's CDR3 is CASGTRTGNGGTEAFF. The CDR3 DNA is TGTGCCAGCGGGACCCGGACCGGGAATGGAGGCACTGAAGCTTTCTTT.

In its sample, this clonotype was seen a few times. The V call is TRBV6-5, the J call TRBJ1-3; maybe TRBD1 (5 bases). This CDR3 contains 16 residues. Germline V gene lookup returns CDR1 MNHEY and CDR2 SVGAGI. Trimming left V 5 bases short and J 4 bases short, with 18 bases between. The CDR3 loop reads CASSEIFGGNGNTIYF. CDR3 DNA sequence: TGTGCCAGCAGTGAAATATTCGGGGGAAACGGAAACACCATATATTTT.

J is TRBJ2-7 and V is TRBV20-1; a possible D gene is TRBD1 (5 bases). Trimming removed 6 bases from V and 3 bases from J, with 18 bases in between. Germline loops: CDR1 DFQATT, CDR2 SNEGSKA (reference sequence). This CDR3 is built from 14 residues. DNA for the CDR3: TGCAGTGCCACCGCGGCAGGGCCGGGCTACGAGCAGTACTTC. Translation gives CSATAAGPGYEQYF.

This clonotype was detected ten times or more. The chain recombines TRBV7-2 with TRBJ2-7, with TRBD2 identical over 10 bases. CDR1 and CDR2 from the germline V gene are SGHTA and FQGNSA. The CDR3 consists of 14 residues. The junction had 5 bases not matched to a gene; V was cut back by 4 bases and J by 5 bases. The CDR3 DNA is TGTGCCAGCAGCTCACCGGGACTAGCGAACGAGCAGTACTTC. Its translation: CASSSPGLANEQYF.

The chain joins TRBV29-1 to TRBJ1-2; 7 nucleotides line up with TRBD1. The CDR3 covers 14 residues. The V gene end was trimmed by 3 bases and the J gene end by 6 bases; junction bases not matched to a gene: 10. Germline lookup yields CDR1 SQVTM and CDR2 ANQGSEA. The DNA for the CDR3 is TGCAGCGTTGAGTCGGGACAGATTTCCCATGGCTACACCTTC. Encoded protein: CSVESGQISHGYTF.

This clonotype was picked up a small number of times. The chain combines TRBV7-2 with TRBJ1-1; no clear D gene. Looked up from germline, CDR1 is SGHTA and CDR2 is FQGNSA. The V and J ends lost 6 bases and 8 bases respectively, with 16 bases between them. The CDR3 loop spans 13 amino acids. CDR3 sequence (DNA): TGTGCCAGCAGTTTGCAGGTGGGATTGGAAGCTTTCTTT. Translation gives CASSLQVGLEAFF.

The J gene is TRBJ1-1, the V gene TRBV12-3 or TRBV12-4, with D possibly being TRBD1 (5 bases). This CDR3 has 14 residues. Trimming cost V 7 bases and J 1 base, with 13 bases left between them. The CDR3 DNA reads as TGTGCCAGCATAACAATAGGACAGAACACTGAAGCTTTCTTT. As protein: CASITIGQNTEAFF.

This chain links TRBV5-1 with TRBJ2-7; TRBD1 agrees at 12 bases. J lost 5 bases, V lost 4 bases, and 7 bases had no gene match. The CDR3 covers 15 residues. Germline V CDR1 and CDR2: SGHRS, YFSETQ. The CDR3 DNA is TGCGCCAGCAGCCGGGGGGGACAGGGGGCTGACGAGCAGTACTTC. Protein product: CASSRGGQGADEQYF.

CDR3 region: CASSLAGTGKSGYTF. The CDR3, as DNA: TGTGCCAGCAGCTTGGCGGGGACAGGGAAGAGTGGCTACACCTTC. J is TRBJ1-2 and V is TRBV5-4; 9 bases map to TRBD1. This CDR3 is 15 amino acids long. The germline CDR1 and CDR2 sequences are SGHNT and YYREEE (reference sequence). V shed 0 bases and J 7 bases; nucleotides not matched to a gene: 7. The complete variable domain, with remaining parts taken from reference TRBV5-4 and TRBJ1-2, reads ETGVTQSPTHLIKTRGQQVTLRCSSQSGHNTVSWYQQALGQGPQFIFQYYREEENGRGNFPPRFSGLQFPNYSSELNVNALELDDSALYLCASSLAGTGKSGYTFGSGTRLTVV.

V is TRBV2 and J is TRBJ2-7; 8 bases line up with TRBD1. The CDR3 is 13 residues long. V dropped 11 bases and J dropped 3; count of bases not matched to a gene: 9. Germline CDR1 is SNHLY and CDR2 is FYNNEI. The CDR3 reads CAWMDREVYEQYF. Here the CDR3 DNA reads TGTGCCTGGATGGACAGGGAGGTCTACGAGCAGTACTTC.